This is a list of T cell receptor beta chains from one sample in a study of a mutant IDH1 vaccine in newly diagnosed glioma. The table came from immunoSEQ multiplex PCR; TCRdb's copy has only in-frame clones and leaves some out. The sample comprises around 57,000 clones, 75% to 90% of which are singletons, and 1.5% to 2% rests with the top ten. These receptors have no known antigen. The sample consisted of PBMCs, taken from a glioma patient whose treatment included an IDH1 peptide vaccine. Source of these receptors: a man aged 35 to 55 with glioma. Both conserved end residues are part of each CDR3. A D gene is named only where the DNA matches it firmly. Some rows have no size entry. The others give once, few or many, or a class for an expanded clone.

J: TRBJ1-1; D: NA; size: NA; V: TRBV29-1; CDR3: CSVDRDTLNTEAFF; DNA: TGCAGCGTTGATAGGGACACCTTGAACACTGAAGCTTTCTTT
J: TRBJ1-4; D: TRBD1; size: NA; V: TRBV5-1; CDR3: CASSGQGAFTNEKLFF; DNA: TGCGCCAGCAGCGGACAGGGGGCTTTTACTAATGAAAAACTGTTTTTT
J: TRBJ2-1; D: NA; size: NA; V: TRBV6-6; CDR3: CASSYRGGYNEQFF; DNA: TGTGCCAGCAGTTATAGGGGGGGCTACAATGAGCAGTTCTTC
J: TRBJ2-2; D: NA; size: NA; V: TRBV5-1; CDR3: CASSLGGHTGELFF; DNA: TGCGCCAGCAGCTTGGGGGGCCACACCGGGGAGCTGTTTTTT
J: TRBJ2-2; D: NA; size: NA; V: TRBV7-2; CDR3: CASSHGVRTGELFF; DNA: TGTGCCAGCAGCCACGGAGTCCGAACCGGGGAGCTGTTTTTT
J: TRBJ1-1; D: TRBD1; size: NA; V: TRBV30; CDR3: CACPPRTGAAWAFF; DNA: TGTGCCTGCCCTCCTCGGACAGGGGCCGCGTGGGCTTTCTTT
J: TRBJ2-5; D: NA; size: NA; V: TRBV19; CDR3: CASSMGLWGEGETQYF; DNA: TGTGCCAGTAGTATGGGGCTGTGGGGTGAAGGGGAGACCCAGTACTTC
J: TRBJ1-3; D: NA; size: NA; V: TRBV29-1; CDR3: CSVEEMGNTIYF; DNA: TGCAGCGTTGAGGAGATGGGAAACACCATATATTTT
J: TRBJ2-3; D: TRBD2; size: NA; V: TRBV6-1; CDR3: CASIPGQRDTDTQYF; DNA: TGTGCCAGCATTCCCGGTCAGCGGGACACAGATACGCAGTATTTT
J: TRBJ2-3; D: NA; size: NA; V: TRBV7-2; CDR3: CASSFSDSTDTQYF; DNA: TGTGCCAGCAGCTTCTCTGATAGCACAGATACGCAGTATTTT
J: TRBJ2-1; D: NA; size: NA; V: TRBV19; CDR3: CASSIIRSGSSYNEQFF; DNA: TGTGCCAGTAGTATAATTAGGAGTGGAAGCTCCTACAATGAGCAGTTCTTC
J: TRBJ1-4; D: TRBD1; size: NA; V: TRBV4-1; CDR3: CASSQEGAGGKLFF; DNA: TGCGCCAGCAGCCAGGAGGGGGCAGGGGGGAAACTGTTTTTT
J: TRBJ2-6; D: NA; size: NA; V: TRBV19; CDR3: CASSLTASGANVLTF; DNA: TGTGCCAGTAGCTTGACAGCCTCTGGGGCCAACGTCCTGACTTTC
J: TRBJ2-2; D: TRBD2; size: once; V: TRBV29-1; CDR3: CSASWISGINSGGELFF; DNA: TGCAGCGCCTCCTGGATTAGCGGGATCAACTCGGGCGGGGAGCTGTTTTTT
J: TRBJ2-3; D: TRBD1; size: NA; V: TRBV6-5; CDR3: CASSVGTGVTDTQYF; DNA: TGTGCCAGCAGTGTAGGGACAGGAGTAACAGATACGCAGTATTTT
J: TRBJ1-4; D: NA; size: NA; V: TRBV5-6; CDR3: CASSFDLGSNEKLFF; DNA: TGTGCCAGCAGCTTTGATCTTGGGTCTAATGAAAAACTGTTTTTT
J: TRBJ2-6; D: NA; size: few; V: TRBV18; CDR3: CASSPEANVLTF; DNA: TGTGCCAGCTCCCCAGAGGCCAACGTCCTGACTTTC
J: TRBJ2-1; D: TRBD2; size: NA; V: TRBV19; CDR3: CASSPSAGGYNEQFF; DNA: TGTGCCAGTAGTCCTTCAGCGGGGGGTTACAATGAGCAGTTCTTC
J: TRBJ2-7; D: TRBD1; size: once; V: TRBV7-2; CDR3: CASSREATGGFHEQYF; DNA: TGTGCCAGCAGCCGAGAAGCGACAGGGGGGTTCCACGAGCAGTACTTC
J: TRBJ1-1; D: NA; size: NA; V: TRBV28; CDR3: CASNVGGSGSEAFF; DNA: TGTGCCAGCAACGTAGGAGGGAGCGGGAGTGAAGCTTTCTTT
J: TRBJ2-6; D: NA; size: NA; V: TRBV7-2; CDR3: CASSLVPDSGANVLTF; DNA: TGTGCCAGCAGCTTAGTTCCGGACTCTGGGGCCAACGTCCTGACTTTC
J: TRBJ1-5; D: TRBD1; size: few; V: TRBV10-1; CDR3: CATSGGRGLGQPQHF; DNA: TGCGCCACCTCAGGAGGCAGGGGGCTCGGTCAGCCCCAGCATTTT
J: TRBJ2-1; D: NA; size: NA; V: TRBV2; CDR3: CASSDTGEQFF; DNA: TGTGCCAGCAGTGACACGGGTGAGCAGTTCTTC
J: TRBJ2-1; D: NA; size: NA; V: TRBV21-1; CDR3: CASSDSRNEQFF; DNA: TGTGCCAGTTCGGACAGCCGCAATGAGCAGTTCTTC
J: TRBJ2-2; D: TRBD1; size: NA; V: TRBV7-8; CDR3: CASSPIRFDRVAPGELFF; DNA: TGTGCCAGCAGCCCTATTCGGTTTGACAGGGTAGCCCCCGGGGAGCTGTTTTTT
J: TRBJ2-3; D: TRBD2; size: NA; V: TRBV19; CDR3: CASTTGGGTDTQYF; DNA: TGTGCCAGTACAACGGGAGGGGGCACAGATACGCAGTATTTT